Listed below are T cell receptor beta chains from one sample, sequenced in a study of blood T cells in healthy people across ages. TCRdb used MiXCR to reprocess the 5' RACE reads, holding one entry per CDR3 protein. This repertoire shows under 2 million distinct CDR3 sequences, about 35% found once; its top ten account for 11%. Sequencing was done on a sample of blood. These receptors came from a woman aged 25 to 39 in good health. Both conserved end residues are part of each CDR3. Each record gives: V gene, J gene, clone size, D gene, CDR3 protein, CDR3 DNA. D genes are given only for firm matches. Size tells how often a clone was seen (once, few, many) or the class of an expanded clone, and some rows leave it out.

TRBV9,TRBJ2-5,NA,TRBD2,CASSPFSGEGETQYF,TGTGCCAGCAGCCCCTTTAGCGGGGAGGGAGAGACCCAGTACTTC
TRBV7-9,TRBJ2-7,few,NA,CASSPRSGFRSYEQYF,TGTGCCAGCAGCCCAAGGTCGGGGTTTCGGTCCTACGAGCAGTACTTC
TRBV29-1,TRBJ2-5,many,NA,CSVDLGPQYF,TGCAGCGTTGACCTGGGGCCCCAGTACTTC
TRBV18,TRBJ2-3,few,TRBD1,CASSLQGDGTDTQYF,TGTGCCAGTTCACTACAGGGGGATGGCACAGATACGCAGTATTTT
TRBV20-1,TRBJ2-5,few,NA,CSAGEDGQETQYF,TGCAGTGCTGGAGAGGACGGCCAAGAGACCCAGTACTTC
TRBV13,TRBJ2-1,few,TRBD2,CASSSLASGGDEQFF,TGTGCCAGCAGCTCCCTGGCTAGCGGGGGGGATGAGCAGTTCTTC
TRBV29-1,TRBJ1-4,NA,NA,CSIIIPNEKLFF,TGCAGCATTATTATCCCCAATGAAAAACTGTTTTTT
TRBV27,TRBJ1-2,NA,NA,CASSRGGGPGYTF,TGTGCCAGCAGTCGCGGCGGGGGTCCTGGCTACACCTTC
TRBV19,TRBJ2-7,few,NA,CASSTRTGYEQYF,TGTGCCAGTAGTACCAGGACCGGCTACGAGCAGTACTTC
TRBV29-1,TRBJ2-1,NA,TRBD1,CSVDKADRGLYNEQLF,TGCAGCGTGGATAAGGCGGACAGGGGACTCTACAATGAGCAGCTCTTC
TRBV5-1,TRBJ1-4,NA,NA,CASSLEGATNEKLFF,TGCGCCAGCAGCTTGGAAGGGGCAACTAATGAAAAACTGTTTTTT
TRBV5-5,TRBJ1-1,NA,NA,CASSFLGDEAFF,TGTGCCAGCAGCTTTCTGGGTGATGAAGCTTTCTTT
TRBV5-6,TRBJ1-1,NA,NA,CASSLRARGAFF,TGTGCCAGCAGCTTGCGTGCGCGTGGGGCTTTCTTT